The clone carrying this T cell receptor beta chain was counted once. The antigen is undetermined. Regarding time point: baseline, week 1 (first vaccination visit). The treatment: pre-vaccination baseline after standard-of-care therapy. This entry belongs to a study of a mutant IDH1 vaccine in newly diagnosed glioma. This CDR3 spans 14 amino acids. The V gene lost 3 bases and the J gene lost 4 bases, with 15 bases spanning the gap. CDR1 is SQVTM, CDR2 ANQGSEA, per germline. Libraries were prepared by immunoSEQ multiplex PCR; TCRdb keeps only in-frame clonotypes and omits some of them. Here the sample spans around 88,000 clones, roughly 75% being singletons. Study outcomes and limitations: There were vaccine-induced immune responses in around 93% of the patients.

This chain joins TRBV29-1 and TRBJ1-2; D may be TRBD1 (5 bases). This specimen consisted of PBMCs, obtained from a glioma patient treated with radiotherapy, temozolomide or both. This receptor was obtained from a man aged 40-49 years with glioma. Written as DNA, the CDR3 is TGCAGCGTTGAGCTAAACAGGAGACTCTATGGCTACACCTTC. This gives the protein CSVELNRRLYGYTF.